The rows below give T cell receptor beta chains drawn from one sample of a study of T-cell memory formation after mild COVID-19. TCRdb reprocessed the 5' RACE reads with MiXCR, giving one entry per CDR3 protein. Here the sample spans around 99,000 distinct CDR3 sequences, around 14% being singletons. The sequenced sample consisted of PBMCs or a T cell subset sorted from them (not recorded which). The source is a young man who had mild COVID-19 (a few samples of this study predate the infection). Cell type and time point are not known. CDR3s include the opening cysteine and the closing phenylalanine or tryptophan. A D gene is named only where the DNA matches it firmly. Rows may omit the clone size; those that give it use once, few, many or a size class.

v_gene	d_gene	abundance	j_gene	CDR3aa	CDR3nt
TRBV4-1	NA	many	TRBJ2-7	CASSQVEEGGTYEQYF	TGCGCCAGCAGCCAAGTGGAAGAGGGTGGCACCTACGAGCAGTACTTC
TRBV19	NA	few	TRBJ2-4	CASSATGTLQTF	TGTGCCAGTAGTGCGACCGGGACCCTCCAGACCTTC
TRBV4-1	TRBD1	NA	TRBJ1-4	CASSVTGTGVNEKLFF	TGCGCCAGCAGCGTTACCGGGACAGGAGTTAATGAAAAACTGTTTTTT
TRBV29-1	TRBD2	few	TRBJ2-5	CSVGLAGELETQYF	TGCAGCGTTGGATTAGCGGGGGAATTAGAGACCCAGTACTTC
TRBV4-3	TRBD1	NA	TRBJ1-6	CASSFRQGVNSPLHF	TGCGCCAGCAGCTTCCGACAGGGGGTTAATTCACCCCTCCACTTT
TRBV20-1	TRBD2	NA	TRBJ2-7	CSARISGGAYEQYF	TGCAGTGCTAGAATAAGCGGGGGGGCGTACGAGCAGTACTTC
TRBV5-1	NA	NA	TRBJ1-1	CASSLSGATEAFF	TGCGCCAGCAGCTTGTCGGGGGCCACTGAAGCTTTCTTT
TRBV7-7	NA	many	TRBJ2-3	CASSPGLETDTQYF	TGTGCCAGCAGCCCGGGGCTAGAGACAGATACGCAGTATTTT
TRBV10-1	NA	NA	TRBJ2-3	CASSLTNADTQYF	TGCGCCAGCAGTCTGACAAATGCAGATACGCAGTATTTT
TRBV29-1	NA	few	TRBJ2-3	CSVEEDGITDTQYF	TGCAGCGTTGAAGAGGACGGCATCACAGATACGCAGTATTTT
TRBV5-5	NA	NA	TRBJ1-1	CASSLGQVTEAFF	TGTGCCAGCAGCTTGGGCCAGGTCACTGAAGCTTTCTTT
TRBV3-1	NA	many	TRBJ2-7	CASSQEAPNEQYF	TGTGCCAGCAGCCAAGAGGCTCCTAACGAGCAGTACTTC
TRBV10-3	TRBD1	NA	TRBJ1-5	CAISVTGTGGQPQHF	TGTGCCATCAGTGTGACCGGGACAGGGGGTCAGCCCCAGCATTTT
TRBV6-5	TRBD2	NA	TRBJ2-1	CASSPTPAGVGYNEQFF	TGTGCCAGCAGTCCTACGCCAGCGGGGGTTGGCTACAATGAGCAGTTCTTC
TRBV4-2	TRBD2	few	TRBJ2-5	CASSQESAGGLIGNQETQYF	TGTGCCAGCAGCCAAGAGTCAGCGGGGGGGCTTATTGGAAACCAAGAGACCCAGTACTTC
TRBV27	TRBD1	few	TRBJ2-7	CASSVTGEEQYF	TGTGCCAGCAGTGTGACAGGGGAAGAGCAGTACTTC
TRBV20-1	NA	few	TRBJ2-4	CSARGDRPGLAKNIQYF	TGCAGTGCTAGAGGGGACCGGCCAGGGTTAGCCAAAAACATTCAGTACTTC
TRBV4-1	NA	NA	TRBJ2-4	CASSQDQAGAKNIQYF	TGCGCCAGCAGCCAAGATCAGGCGGGGGCCAAAAACATTCAGTACTTC
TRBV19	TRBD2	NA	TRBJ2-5	CASSPRGGQETQYF	TGTGCCAGTAGTCCCCGGGGAGGGCAAGAGACCCAGTACTTC
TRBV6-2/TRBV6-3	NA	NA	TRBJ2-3	CASSTLAYTQYF	TGTGCCAGCAGCACACTAGCATATACGCAGTATTTT
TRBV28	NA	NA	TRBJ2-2	CASSLSGEDTGELFF	TGTGCCAGCAGTTTAAGTGGTGAGGACACCGGGGAGCTGTTTTTT
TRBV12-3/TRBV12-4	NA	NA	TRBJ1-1	CASKTYRSSNTEAFF	TGTGCCAGCAAGACGTACAGGTCTTCGAACACTGAAGCTTTCTTT
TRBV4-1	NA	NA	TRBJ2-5	CASGEETQYF	TGCGCCAGCGGGGAAGAGACCCAGTACTTC
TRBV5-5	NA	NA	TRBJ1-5	CASSSMYSNQPQHF	TGTGCCAGCAGCTCGATGTATAGCAATCAGCCCCAGCATTTT
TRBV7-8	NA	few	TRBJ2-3	CASTPNQGVTDTQYF	TGTGCCAGCACGCCCAATCAGGGTGTCACAGATACGCAGTATTTT
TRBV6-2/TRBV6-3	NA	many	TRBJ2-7	CASSSRTDSYEQYF	TGTGCCAGCAGTTCCCGGACGGACTCCTACGAGCAGTACTTC
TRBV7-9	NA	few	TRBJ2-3	CASSFGRATDTQYF	TGTGCCAGCAGCTTTGGTAGGGCGACAGATACGCAGTATTTT
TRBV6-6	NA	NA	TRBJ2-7	CASSLGEGAPYEQYF	TGTGCCAGCAGCCTCGGGGAGGGGGCCCCCTACGAGCAGTACTTC
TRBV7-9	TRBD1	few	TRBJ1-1	CASTWGDRGNTEAFF	TGTGCCAGCACCTGGGGGGACAGGGGGAACACTGAAGCTTTCTTT
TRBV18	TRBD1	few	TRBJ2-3	CASSRDRGRHTQYF	TGTGCCAGCTCTCGAGACAGGGGAAGGCATACGCAGTATTTT
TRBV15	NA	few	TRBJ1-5	CATSILYSSNQPQHF	TGTGCCACCAGCATACTCTACTCTAGCAATCAGCCCCAGCATTTT
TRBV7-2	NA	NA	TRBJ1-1	CAAGWGMNTEAFF	TGTGCCGCCGGGTGGGGGATGAACACTGAAGCTTTCTTT
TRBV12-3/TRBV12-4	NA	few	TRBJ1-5	CASSFFPQPQHF	TGTGCCAGCAGTTTCTTTCCACAGCCCCAGCATTTT
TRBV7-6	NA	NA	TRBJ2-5	CASSRADRLTQETQYF	TGTGCCAGCAGCCGCGCAGACAGGTTAACACAAGAGACCCAGTACTTC
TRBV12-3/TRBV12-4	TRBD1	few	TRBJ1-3	CASSLRGQRNTIYF	TGTGCCAGCAGTTTAAGGGGACAGAGAAACACCATATATTTT
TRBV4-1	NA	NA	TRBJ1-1	CASSQEGTARNTEAFF	TGCGCCAGCAGCCAAGAAGGGACCGCGCGGAACACTGAAGCTTTCTTT
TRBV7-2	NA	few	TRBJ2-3	CASSLAGRGNSDTQYF	TGTGCCAGCAGCTTAGCGGGTAGAGGGAACTCAGATACGCAGTATTTT
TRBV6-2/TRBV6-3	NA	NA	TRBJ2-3	CASSRDDSPDTQYF	TGTGCCAGCTCAAGGGATGACAGCCCAGATACGCAGTATTTT
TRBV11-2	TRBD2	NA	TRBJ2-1	CASSLASGGASEQFF	TGTGCCAGCAGCTTAGCTAGCGGGGGGGCATCTGAGCAGTTCTTC
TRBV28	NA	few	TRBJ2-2	CASTIWGSGNTGELFF	TGTGCCAGCACCATTTGGGGGAGCGGCAACACCGGGGAGCTGTTTTTT
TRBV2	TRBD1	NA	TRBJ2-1	CASSEATGWGNEQFF	TGTGCCAGCAGTGAAGCGACAGGGTGGGGCAATGAGCAGTTCTTC
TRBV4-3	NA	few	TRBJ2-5	CASSQATFQETQYF	TGCGCCAGCAGCCAAGCGACTTTCCAAGAGACCCAGTACTTC
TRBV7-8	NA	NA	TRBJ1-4	CASSAKIANEKLFF	TGTGCCAGCAGCGCAAAGATAGCTAATGAAAAACTGTTTTTT
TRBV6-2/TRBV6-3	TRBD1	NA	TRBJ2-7	CASRPGTGEQYF	TGTGCCAGCAGACCCGGGACAGGCGAGCAGTACTTC
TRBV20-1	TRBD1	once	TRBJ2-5	CSASGTAQETQYF	TGCAGTGCTTCTGGGACAGCTCAAGAGACCCAGTACTTC
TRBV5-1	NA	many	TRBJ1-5	CASSPGGVNQPQHF	TGCGCCAGCAGCCCCGGGGGAGTCAATCAGCCCCAGCATTTT